In this sample, the clone carrying this TCR beta chain turned up once. The antigen remains unidentified. Using immunoSEQ multiplex PCR, the repertoire was profiled, and TCRdb retains in-frame clones only, with some absent. The repertoire consists of 380,000 or so clones, with about 89% occurring once and the leading ten covering approximately 5%. Treatment denoted: about 20 received Ad26.COV2.S at low or high dose, single or two shots; 5 received placebo; per-sample allocation not given. Sample collection was performed on day 63 after the first vaccine or placebo injection. This sample stems from a study of Ad26.COV2.S vaccination and SARS-CoV-2 variants. Study background: Ad26.COV2.S, an intramuscular injection, was given once or twice 56 days apart.

Study conclusions and caveats: Possibly, TCR breadth and depth analyses underestimated total T cell responses.

Sequencing was performed on peripheral blood, taken in a trial of Ad26.COV2.S vaccine versus placebo. This clonotype was sampled from a person between 18 and 60 years old who received the Ad26.COV2.S COVID-19 vaccine or a placebo.

The DNA for the CDR3 is TGCAGCGTTGAAATCCTGGGTGAAGCTTTCTTT. Translating gives CSVEILGEAFF. The chain employs TRBV29-1 and TRBJ1-1; the D is unclear. The CDR3 totals 11 residues. Germline V CDR1 and CDR2: SQVTM, ANQGSEA. The V end lost 2 bases, the J end lost 7 bases, and 8 bases lay between the germline ends.